These 27 T cell receptor beta chains were all obtained from the same sample, sequenced in a study of blood T cells in healthy people across ages. Combining a sample-barcoded 5' primer with a J-beta primer mix, a second PCR ran for 7 to 11 cycles. One entry per CDR3 protein, called by TCRdb with MiXCR from the 5' RACE reads. The table lists 600,000 to 900,000 distinct CDR3 sequences, more than 25% of them singletons. In addition, the sample was reused for a study of T cells of mothers and their children.

Sequencing input: blood. The receptors here all came from a boy aged 5-17 years in good health.

This rearrangement joins TRBV5-1 to TRBJ2-3; 7 nucleotides agree with TRBD1. The CDR3 is made up of 13 amino acids. Germline V CDR1 and CDR2: SGHRS, YFSETQ. J was trimmed by 3 bases and V by 5 bases; bases with no gene match: 3. As DNA, the CDR3 is TGCGCCAGCAGACAGGGGATGACAGATACGCAGTATTTT. It yields the protein CASRQGMTDTQYF. Complete variable domain (other parts from reference TRBV5-1 and TRBJ2-3): KAGVTQTPRYLIKTRGQQVTLSCSPISGHRSVSWYQQTPGQGLQFLFEYFSETQRNKGNFPGRFSGRQFSNSRSEMNVSTLELGDSALYLCASRQGMTDTQYFGPGTRLTVL.

The gene calls are TRBV30 and TRBJ2-1; D may be TRBD1 or TRBD2 (5 bases each). V was cut by 0 bases and J by 0 bases, with 21 bases left in between. There are 19 residues in the CDR3. Looked up from germline, CDR1 is GTSNPN and CDR2 is SVGIG (reference sequence). CDR3: CAWSVLDPRPGTSYNEQFF. The CDR3 DNA is TGTGCCTGGAGTGTACTTGATCCGAGGCCCGGGACCTCCTACAATGAGCAGTTCTTC. Supplemented by reference TRBV30 and TRBJ2-1, the full variable domain reads SQTIHQWPATLVQPVGSPLSLECTVEGTSNPNLYWYRQAAGRGLQLLFYSVGIGQISSEVPQNLSASRPQDRQFILSSKKLLLSDSGFYLCAWSVLDPRPGTSYNEQFFGPGTRLTVL.

This clonotype turned up a few times. The V gene is TRBV4-1, the J gene TRBJ1-5; D unresolved. Trimming shortened V by 0 bases and J by 8 bases, and 5 bases separated the two germline ends. The germline V gene has CDR1 MGHRA and CDR2 YSYEKL. The CDR3 covers 12 residues. Here the CDR3 reads CASSQEGKPQHF. The CDR3 DNA reads as TGCGCCAGCAGCCAAGAGGGAAAGCCCCAGCATTTT.

This clonotype was picked up a small number of times. CDR3 sequence reads: CSVEKQGLTYEQYF. The CDR3 bases are TGCAGCGTTGAAAAACAGGGCCTTACCTACGAGCAGTACTTC. V is TRBV29-1 and J is TRBJ2-7; weak D call: TRBD1 (6 bases). V dropped 2 bases and J dropped 2 bases, with 13 bases sitting between them. The CDR3 length is 14 residues. CDR1 is SQVTM, CDR2 ANQGSEA, per germline.

The genes are TRBV27 and TRBJ1-5; unclear D gene. Germline assignment: CDR1 MNHEY and CDR2 SMNVEV (reference sequence). Trimming cost V 0 bases and J 11 bases, with 14 bases left between them. The CDR3 sequence is 14 residues long. For the CDR3, the DNA is TGTGCCAGCAGTTTATCTCGCGTCGGGTCAGCCCAGCATTTT. This translates into CASSLSRVGSAQHF.

This clonotype was seen a few times. Compared with germline, one end of the junction differs, possibly owing to a read error. The V call is TRBV12-3 or TRBV12-4, the J call TRBJ1-6; TRBD1 is a possible D gene (6 bases). The CDR3 is 14 amino acids. CDR3 DNA: TGTGCCAGCAGTTTCCAGGGGACAAATTCCCCCCTCCACTTT. This gives the protein CASSFQGTNSPLHF.

V gene TRBV24-1 combines with J gene TRBJ1-2; D ambiguous. The CDR3 has 14 amino acids. Trimming pared 3 bases from V and 7 bases from J, leaving 14 bases between. The germline gives CDR1 KGHDR, CDR2 SFDVKD. The CDR3 reads CATSDPNGELGYTF. CDR3 nucleotides: TGTGCCACCAGTGATCCCAACGGGGAGCTTGGCTACACCTTC.

This clonotype came up a few times. The CDR3 DNA reads as TGTGCCAGCAGTTTAGCGAGCGGGGTGAGAAATGAAAAACTGTTTTTT. It encodes CASSLASGVRNEKLFF. The genes are TRBV12-3 or TRBV12-4 and TRBJ1-4; the D is unclear. The CDR3 has 16 residues. Trimming removed 0 bases at V and 5 bases at J, with 13 bases between.

A few counts support this clonotype. The chain links TRBV6-6 to TRBJ2-5; the D is unclear. Germline assignment: CDR1 MNHNY and CDR2 SVGAGI (reference sequence). The germline V and J ends were trimmed by 6 bases and 4 bases, with 12 bases remaining between them. The CDR3 is 13 amino acids. CDR3 region: CASSHRMGETQYF. CDR3 DNA sequence: TGTGCCAGCAGCCATCGAATGGGAGAGACCCAGTACTTC.

The sample holds many counts of this clonotype. This CDR3 reads CASSPGTAEQYF. The CDR3, as DNA: TGTGCCAGCAGCCCCGGAACGGCCGAGCAGTACTTC. The chain uses TRBV12-3 or TRBV12-4 and TRBJ2-7; D not certain. CDR3 size: 12 residues. The V end was cut by 6 bases, the J end by 6 bases, with 12 bases between.

The sample holds a few counts of this clonotype. The chain joins TRBV7-7 to TRBJ1-2; D gene ambiguous. Germline V gives CDR1 SSHAT, CDR2 FNYEAQ (reference sequence). V was cut by 2 bases and J by 4 bases, with 14 bases left in between. The CDR3 is 15 residues long. CDR3 coding DNA: TGTGCCAGCAGCTTAAAGCTTGAGGGTGGCTATGGCTACACCTTC. Encoded protein: CASSLKLEGGYGYTF.

CDR3 DNA sequence: TGTGCCAGCAGCTGGGACAGAAATAGGGCTAAACTGTTTTTT. This gives the protein CASSWDRNRAKLFF. The rearrangement joins TRBV12-3 or TRBV12-4 to TRBJ1-4; TRBD1 matches 7 bases. This CDR3 has 14 amino acids. The V gene end was trimmed by 6 bases and the J gene end by 11 bases; junction bases not matched to a gene: 12.

This clonotype was observed a handful of times. The chain couples TRBV5-1 to TRBJ1-6; D unresolved. The CDR3 is made up of 13 amino acids. Germline CDR1 SGHRS, CDR2 YFSETQ. The V gene lost 0 bases and the J gene lost 8 bases, with 6 bases spanning the gap. The DNA for the CDR3 is TGCGCCAGCAGCTTGGCCACGGATTCACCCCTCCACTTT. It codes for CASSLATDSPLHF.

This chain joins TRBV28 and TRBJ1-4; D is unresolved. The CDR3 totals 13 residues. The germline CDR1 and CDR2 sequences are MDHEN and SYDVKM. The V gene lost 8 bases and the J gene lost 0 bases, with 7 bases spanning the gap. CDR3 in amino acids: CASAGATNEKLFF. The CDR3 bases are TGTGCCAGCGCAGGTGCAACTAATGAAAAACTGTTTTTT.

This clonotype was detected a few times. The chain couples TRBV27 to TRBJ2-1, with 8 bases aligning to TRBD1. The tail of the sequence fits TRBJ2-7 better, so the J call may be wrong. CDR3 size: 14 residues. Germline V gene sequence: CDR1 MNHEY, CDR2 SMNVEV (reference sequence). The CDR3 sequence: CASSLTGATYEQYF. CDR3 nucleotides: TGTGCCAGCAGTTTGACAGGGGCAACCTACGAGCAGTACTTC.

The chain employs TRBV5-1 and TRBJ2-1; a weak D match, TRBD2 (6 bases). The CDR3 consists of 16 residues. The germline CDR1 and CDR2 sequences are SGHRS and YFSETQ. V was trimmed by 0 bases and J by 0 bases, leaving 10 bases between them. The chain's CDR3 is CASSLVGGVSYNEQFF. DNA of the CDR3: TGCGCCAGCAGCTTGGTCGGGGGAGTCTCCTACAATGAGCAGTTCTTC.

The rearrangement uses TRBV27 and TRBJ2-7; 9 nucleotides line up with TRBD1. The germline V gene has CDR1 MNHEY and CDR2 SMNVEV (reference sequence). This CDR3 has 15 amino acids. J lost 5 bases, V lost 7 bases, and 12 bases had no gene match. CDR3 DNA sequence: TGTGCCAGCAATCAACTTGGGACAGGGAGGGACGAGCAGTACTTC. Amino acids: CASNQLGTGRDEQYF.

In this sample, this clonotype turned up a few times. The chain uses TRBV5-6 and TRBJ1-2; 7 bases agree with TRBD1. Germline loops: CDR1 SGHDT, CDR2 YYEEEE. Trimming cost V 4 bases and J 4 bases; bases outside gene matches: 7. This CDR3 spans 14 amino acids. The CDR3 DNA is TGTGCCAGCAGCCCAGGGGGGCAGGTCTATGGCTACACCTTC. It is translated as CASSPGGQVYGYTF.

The rearrangement uses TRBV10-3 and TRBJ1-6; no definite D call. This CDR3 contains 16 residues. The V gene lost 4 bases and the J gene lost 0 bases, with 10 bases spanning the gap. In germline, CDR1 is ENHRY, CDR2 SYGVKD. CDR3 DNA sequence: TGTGCCATCAGTGTTCGGTCGAGCTCCTATAATTCACCCCTCCACTTT. This codes for CAISVRSSSYNSPLHF.

J is TRBJ2-5 and V is TRBV9; the match to TRBD2 covers 7 bases. The germline V gene encodes CDR1 SGDLS and CDR2 YYNGEE. The CDR3 length is 15 residues. V gave up 4 bases and J gave up 5 bases; unmatched junction bases: 11. The CDR3 spells CASSPRDSGPETQYF. CDR3 in DNA: TGTGCCAGCAGCCCCCGGGATAGCGGGCCGGAGACCCAGTACTTC.

Written as DNA, the CDR3 is TGCGCCAGCAGCGCGCTGGGGGGGGGTGAGACTGAAGCTTTCTTT. As protein: CASSALGGGETEAFF. The chain joins TRBV5-1 to TRBJ1-1; perhaps TRBD1 as D (5 bases). The CDR3 is 15 amino acids. Germline CDR1 SGHRS, CDR2 YFSETQ. V was clipped by 4 bases and J by 5 bases, with 18 bases between them.

The chain combines TRBV5-5 with TRBJ2-3; TRBD2 aligns across 7 bases. This CDR3 spans 18 amino acids. Germline assignment: CDR1 SGHKS and CDR2 YYEKEE (reference sequence). Losses at the gene ends were 2 bases for V and 0 bases for J; bases not matched to a gene: 12. CDR3 loop: CASSLGDYLYTSTDTQYF. The CDR3 nucleotides read TGTGCCAGCAGCTTAGGGGACTACCTTTACACTAGCACAGATACGCAGTATTTT.

Points on this clonotype: At one boundary the junction diverges from the germline segment, which might be a read error. This sequence joins TRBV11-2 and TRBJ1-5, with no clear D. Germline CDR1 and CDR2: SGHAT and FQNNGV. The CDR3 is 14 amino acids. The CDR3 DNA sequence: TGTGCCAGCAGCTTGAGCCTAAGCAATCAACCCCAGCATTTT. It specifies CASSLSLSNQPQHF.

J is TRBJ2-5 and V is TRBV18; D call uncertain. TRBJ2-7 matches the DNA end more closely, so the J call is doubtful. Germline CDR1 is KGHSH and CDR2 is LQKENI. The CDR3 consists of 14 residues. The CDR3 bases are TGTGCCAGCTCACCACCGATTAGTATCTACGAGCAGTACTTC. This codes for CASSPPISIYEQYF.

The chain carries TRBV28 and TRBJ1-2, with D perhaps matching TRBD1 (6 bases). The CDR3 extends over 14 amino acids. V was pared by 6 bases and J by 7 bases, with 18 bases between. Looked up from germline, CDR1 is MDHEN and CDR2 is SYDVKM. CDR3 sequence reads: CASRGGQPGSGYTF. The DNA for the CDR3 is TGTGCCAGCAGGGGCGGACAGCCGGGGTCTGGCTACACCTTC.

In its sample, this clonotype was seen a few times. The rearrangement joins TRBV20-1 to TRBJ2-5; D remains unclear. The better agreement between TRBJ2-1 and the DNA end casts doubt on the J call. Germline CDR1 reads DFQATT; CDR2 reads SNEGSKA (reference sequence). The CDR3 is 11 residues long. Written as DNA, the CDR3 is TGCAGTGCTCAGATCTATAGTGAGCAGTTCTTC. This encodes CSAQIYSEQFF.

This chain joins TRBV10-2 and TRBJ1-1; TRBD1 is a possible D gene (5 bases). The CDR3 consists of 13 residues. Between the trimmed V and J ends, which lost 7 bases and 6 bases, there was a span of 15 bases. The germline V gene has CDR1 WSHSY and CDR2 SAAADI. CDR3 sequence: CASTVRGKAEAFF. For the CDR3, the DNA is TGCGCCAGCACGGTCCGGGGCAAAGCTGAAGCTTTCTTT.